These T cell receptor beta chains were read from a single sample in a study of blood T cells in healthy people across ages. Using its own MiXCR run on the 5' RACE reads, TCRdb lists one record per CDR3 protein. Seen here are 600,000 to 1,000,000 distinct CDR3 sequences, about 25% observed once, and the top ten hold approximately 3.7%. The same sample was also studied in work on T cells of mothers and their children.

The sequenced sample consisted of blood. These receptors all come from a boy aged 5 to 17 in good health. CDR3s include the opening cysteine and the closing phenylalanine or tryptophan. The D gene is left open where the match is weak. The size of a clone is reported for some rows only, either as once, few or many, or as a class for expanded clones.

TRBJ2-1 | TRBV4-3 | NA | NA | CASSQDRQGLNEQFF | TGCGCCAGCAGCCAAGATCGACAGGGACTCAATGAGCAGTTCTTC
TRBJ1-1 | TRBV14 | NA | NA | CASSQDPLIVLMNTEAFF | TGTGCCAGCAGCCAAGACCCCCTTATTGTACTTATGAACACTGAAGCTTTCTTT
TRBJ2-5 | TRBV14 | TRBD1 | few | CASSQGTGWETQYF | TGTGCCAGCAGCCAAGGGACAGGGTGGGAGACCCAGTACTTC
TRBJ2-7 | TRBV5-8 | TRBD2 | NA | CASSLVAGAGEQYF | TGTGCCAGCAGCTTGGTAGCGGGGGCGGGCGAGCAGTACTTC
TRBJ2-2 | TRBV11-2 | NA | few | CASRSANTGELFF | TGTGCCAGCAGGAGCGCGAACACCGGGGAGCTGTTTTTT
TRBJ2-7 | TRBV10-3 | TRBD1 | NA | CAISYRDRVYEQYF | TGTGCCATCAGTTACCGGGACAGGGTCTACGAGCAGTACTTC
TRBJ2-5 | TRBV12-3/TRBV12-4 | NA | once | CASSLRLVGETQYF | TGTGCCAGCAGTTTACGATTGGTCGGAGAGACCCAGTACTTC
TRBJ1-4 | TRBV5-1 | NA | NA | CASSLGPGGENEKLFF | TGCGCCAGCAGCTTGGGGCCTGGGGGGGAGAATGAAAAACTGTTTTTT
TRBJ2-7 | TRBV20-1 | NA | few | CSARDLEGIRSYEQYF | TGCAGTGCTAGAGATCTCGAGGGGATTAGGTCCTACGAGCAGTACTTC
TRBJ2-1 | TRBV27 | TRBD1 | NA | CASIRDRNRDEQFF | TGTGCCAGCATCCGGGACAGGAATAGGGATGAGCAGTTCTTC
TRBJ1-4 | TRBV7-8 | NA | NA | CASSLVPVNNEKLFF | TGTGCCAGCAGCTTAGTTCCGGTTAATAATGAAAAACTGTTTTTT
TRBJ2-7 | TRBV4-3 | NA | NA | CASSQDLRKSYEQYF | TGCGCCAGCAGCCAAGATTTGCGGAAATCGTACGAGCAGTACTTC
TRBJ1-6 | TRBV3-1 | TRBD1 | few | CASSPSSTGRNSPLHF | TGTGCCAGCAGCCCCTCCTCGACAGGGAGAAATTCACCCCTCCACTTT
TRBJ2-7 | TRBV10-3 | TRBD1 | few | CAISEGQGYEQYF | TGTGCCATCAGTGAGGGACAGGGATACGAGCAGTACTTC
TRBJ2-7 | TRBV6-2/TRBV6-3 | NA | NA | CASEGLSYEQYF | TGTGCCAGCGAGGGACTCTCATACGAGCAGTACTTC
TRBJ2-1 | TRBV5-5 | TRBD2 | NA | CASSFRLAGVSNEQFF | TGTGCCAGCAGCTTTCGGCTAGCGGGAGTCAGCAATGAGCAGTTCTTC
TRBJ2-1 | TRBV28 | NA | few | CAGSFPGFGAGRNEQFF | TGTGCCGGCAGTTTTCCAGGTTTCGGTGCGGGGAGAAATGAGCAGTTCTTC
TRBJ1-2 | TRBV7-6 | NA | few | CASSPLLPLGYTF | TGTGCCAGCAGCCCCCTTCTCCCTCTGGGCTACACCTTC
TRBJ1-1 | TRBV20-1 | NA | few | CSVLGQYTEAFF | TGCAGTGTACTCGGACAGTACACTGAAGCTTTCTTT
TRBJ2-7 | TRBV20-1 | TRBD1 | NA | CSVWDRGSYEQYF | TGCAGTGTTTGGGACAGGGGATCCTACGAGCAGTACTTC
TRBJ2-1 | TRBV7-9 | TRBD2 | few | CASSSGLAGGPTSYNEQFF | TGTGCCAGCAGCTCGGGACTAGCGGGAGGGCCGACCTCCTACAATGAGCAGTTCTTC
TRBJ2-7 | TRBV5-1 | NA | NA | CAGSLFTYEQYF | TGCGCCGGCAGCTTGTTCACCTACGAGCAGTACTTC
TRBJ2-1 | TRBV5-1 | TRBD1 | NA | CASSWLGQSYNEQFF | TGCGCCAGCAGCTGGTTGGGACAGTCCTACAATGAGCAGTTCTTC
TRBJ1-2 | TRBV5-1 | NA | NA | CASGQGNVLSGYTF | TGCGCCAGCGGGCAGGGGAACGTATTGAGTGGCTACACCTTC
TRBJ2-5 | TRBV7-9 | NA | once | CASSLAFGVRETQYF | TGTGCCAGCAGCTTAGCGTTCGGGGTAAGAGAGACCCAGTACTTC
TRBJ2-6 | TRBV5-1 | TRBD1 | few | CASSSTGGRGSGANVLTF | TGCGCCAGCAGCTCTACAGGGGGCAGAGGCTCTGGGGCCAACGTCCTGACTTTC
TRBJ1-4 | TRBV29-1 | NA | NA | CSVGFIGVKGEKLFF | TGCAGCGTCGGTTTCATTGGGGTTAAAGGAGAAAAACTGTTTTTT
TRBJ2-5 | TRBV28 | NA | NA | CASSPLYQEQYF | TGTGCCAGCAGTCCCCTATACCAGGAGCAGTACTTC
TRBJ2-1 | TRBV28 | NA | NA | CASRRRGPNEQFF | TGTGCCAGCAGGCGGAGGGGGCCCAATGAGCAGTTCTTC
TRBJ2-1 | TRBV29-1 | TRBD1 | few | CSVDRTGDNEQFF | TGCAGCGTTGATAGGACAGGGGACAATGAGCAGTTCTTC
TRBJ2-7 | TRBV28 | NA | few | CASSFSGLLYEQYF | TGTGCCAGCAGTTTCTCGGGACTCCTCTACGAGCAGTACTTC
TRBJ2-1 | TRBV6-6 | NA | few | CASSYNRPTHEQFF | TGTGCCAGCAGTTACAACCGACCGACGCATGAGCAGTTCTTC
TRBJ2-1 | TRBV6-4 | TRBD2 | NA | CANSELAGAVHEQFF | TGTGCCAACAGCGAATTAGCGGGAGCGGTCCATGAGCAGTTCTTC
TRBJ2-3 | TRBV20-1 | TRBD2 | few | CSARPQGLAGRHYGTDTQYF | TGCAGTGCTAGACCCCAGGGACTAGCGGGAAGACACTACGGCACAGATACGCAGTATTTT
TRBJ2-1 | TRBV20-1 | TRBD1 | few | CSADDRAYNEQFF | TGCAGTGCTGACGACAGGGCTTACAATGAGCAGTTCTTC
TRBJ1-3 | TRBV7-8 | NA | NA | CASSHANTGNTIYF | TGTGCCAGCAGTCACGCGAACACTGGAAACACCATATATTTT
TRBJ2-7 | TRBV20-1 | NA | NA | CSATLRDRTYEQYF | TGCAGTGCCACCCTCCGGGACCGTACCTACGAGCAGTACTTC
TRBJ2-1 | TRBV29-1 | NA | NA | CSMHKGQGNYNEQFF | TGCAGCATGCATAAAGGGCAGGGCAACTACAATGAGCAGTTCTTC
TRBJ2-2 | TRBV4-3 | NA | NA | CASSLTSEGYTGELFF | TGCGCCAGCAGCCTCACTTCGGAGGGGTATACCGGGGAGCTGTTTTTT
TRBJ1-1 | TRBV7-2 | NA | NA | CASKSWGLATEAFF | TGTGCCAGCAAGTCTTGGGGGTTGGCCACTGAAGCTTTCTTT
TRBJ1-6 | TRBV2 | NA | NA | CASIGDGNSPLHF | TGTGCCAGCATTGGGGACGGTAATTCACCCCTCCACTTT
TRBJ2-1 | TRBV24-1 | NA | NA | CATSDPTGRNEQFF | TGTGCCACCAGTGATCCCACAGGGCGGAATGAGCAGTTCTTC
TRBJ2-7 | TRBV28 | NA | few | CASYNSPYEQYF | TGTGCCAGCTATAACAGCCCCTACGAGCAGTACTTC
TRBJ1-4 | TRBV3-1 | NA | few | CASSPGRGTNEKLFF | TGTGCCAGCAGCCCAGGGAGGGGAACTAATGAAAAACTGTTTTTT
TRBJ2-3 | TRBV28 | TRBD2 | many | CASSLLAGGTDTQYF | TGTGCCAGCAGTTTACTAGCGGGGGGCACAGATACGCAGTATTTT
TRBJ1-1 | TRBV2 | NA | NA | CATSGAPAAFF | TGTGCCACTTCAGGGGCACCCGCAGCTTTCTTT